The clone carrying this T cell receptor (beta chain) appeared a few times. The data derive from a study of cytomegalovirus exposure and HLA in healthy donors. PCR amplification relied on 60 Vbeta primers (plus 13 Jbeta primers). Measured with immunoSEQ multiplex PCR; TCRdb has only the in-frame clones, and not every one. Of 65,000 or so clones listed, approximately 60% are singletons. The CDR3 consists of 15 residues. Trimming cost V 2 bases and J 1 base, with 13 bases left between them. CDR1 and CDR2 (germline): GTSNPN, SVGIG (reference sequence). The V and J genes are TRBV30 and TRBJ2-3, with unresolved D. This sequence was found in a man younger than 40 in good health and CMV-seronegative. Sequenced sample: PBMCs. Here the CDR3 reads CAWSLIATRTDTQYF. The CDR3 bases are TGTGCCTGGAGTCTGATAGCAACTCGCACAGATACGCAGTATTTT.